This T cell receptor (beta chain) was recovered during a study of blood T cell repertoires in COVID-19. Study-level information: Collection of acute and convalescent COVID-19 samples took place in the United States, Italy and Spain. Sample material is recorded as cDNA or gDNA derived from T cells, B-cell-depleted T cells, or PBMCs.

As originally analysed: How many nucleated cells were present was estimated from reference gene primer amplification. Using immunoSEQ multiplex PCR, the repertoire was profiled, and TCRdb retains in-frame clones only, with some absent. V and J calls and clone size are those listed in that table; D and trimming were worked out from the DNA. The repertoire consists of about 88,000 clones, with over 80% occurring once and the leading ten covering 11%. The CDR3 runs 15 residues. V lost 0 bases and J 4 bases, leaving 13 bases between the germline ends. The germline CDR1 and CDR2 sequences are SGHRS and YFSETQ.

The sample consisted of peripheral blood. The chain uses TRBV5-1 and TRBJ1-2; D call uncertain. The sequence was collected from a man older than 75 with acute or convalescent COVID-19. The CDR3 region is CASSLEPNAGYGYTF. CDR3 in DNA: TGCGCCAGCAGCTTGGAGCCCAATGCTGGCTATGGCTACACCTTC.